This TCR beta chain comes out of a study of T-cell reconstitution after alpha-beta-depleted transplantation in children. Broader study findings: Some patients' high day-60 TCRbeta diversity was traced to surviving recipient T cells and thymic progenitors. Fresh T-cell production supplied most of the T-cell counts and diversity seen one year after transplant. There were reportedly several hundred expanded graft clones from which alpha-beta T cells came about two months after transplant.

Preparation of the TCRbeta library involved a method that used unique molecular identifiers. Using its own MiXCR run on the PCR reads, TCRdb lists one record per CDR3 protein. The table shows approximately 290,000 distinct CDR3 sequences, with roughly 11% occurring only once. This CDR3 spans 15 amino acids. This clonotype was observed many times. The antigen remains unidentified. Sequenced here: peripheral blood, sampled 180 days after TCRalphabeta/CD19-depleted stem cell transplant. The clonotype originates from a male patient aged 2 to 10 who had a stem cell transplant for chronic granulomatous disease, so the T cells may come from the graft donor. This chain joins TRBV21-1 and TRBJ2-2. TRBV21-1 is a recognized pseudogene. Here the CDR3 reads CASSKDEILTGELFF. CDR3 nucleotides: TGTGCCAGCAGCAAAGATGAGATTTTGACCGGGGAGCTGTTTTTT.